These T cell receptor beta chains were read from a single sample in a study of shared clonotypes between healthy human individuals. Measured with immunoSEQ multiplex PCR; TCRdb has only the in-frame clones, and not every one. The sample holds about 2.4 million clones, under 95% seen once. Source material: naive CD4+ T cells from PBMCs. Receptors were obtained from a young man in good health. Some clones in this sample may be carry-over from other donors' samples. CDR3s include the opening cysteine and the closing phenylalanine or tryptophan. D genes are given only for firm matches. A row's size may be missing; if present it is once, few, many or a size class.

d_call	v_call	clone_size	j_call	cdr3_nt	cdr3_aa
NA	TRBV19	NA	TRBJ1-5	TGTGCCAGTAGACAATCAGGGAACAATCAGCCCCAGCATTTT	CASRQSGNNQPQHF
NA	TRBV10-3	once	TRBJ2-2	TGTGCCATCAGTTCTCAAGCCTCCACCGGGGAGCTGTTTTTT	CAISSQASTGELFF
TRBD1	TRBV5-5	NA	TRBJ2-7	TGTGCCAGCAGCTTGTTACGGGGACAGGGGGTAAGCGAGCAGTACTTC	CASSLLRGQGVSEQYF
TRBD2	TRBV28	NA	TRBJ2-2	TGTGCCAGCAGGGGGACTAGCGCCCTAGACGGGGAGCTGTTTTTT	CASRGTSALDGELFF
NA	TRBV7-9	few	TRBJ2-3	TGTGCCAGCAGCCCCCGACTAGGAGGCACAGATACGCAGTATTTT	CASSPRLGGTDTQYF
NA	TRBV5-6	once	TRBJ1-4	TGTGCCAGCAGAGCCATACAGACAACTAATGAAAAACTGTTTTTT	CASRAIQTTNEKLFF
NA	TRBV2	NA	TRBJ2-7	TGTGCCAGCAATACTCAGCGTTCCTACGAGCAGTACTTC	CASNTQRSYEQYF
TRBD2	TRBV5-1	NA	TRBJ2-2	TGCGCCAGCACTCTACTAGCGGCGAACACCGGGGAGCTGTTTTTT	CASTLLAANTGELFF
NA	TRBV2	NA	TRBJ1-3	TGTGCCAGCTGGGGGAGGGGTTCGGGAAACACCATATATTTT	CASWGRGSGNTIYF
NA	TRBV30	NA	TRBJ2-7	TGTGCCTGGAGTGTAACAGCCTTGGTGTACGAGCAGTACTTC	CAWSVTALVYEQYF
NA	TRBV29-1	NA	TRBJ2-2	TGCAGCGTGACACCAGCGCGGAACACCGGGGAGCTGTTTTTT	CSVTPARNTGELFF
NA	TRBV6-6	NA	TRBJ1-2	TGTGCCAGCAGTTACGGTCAGTCCTATGGCTACACCTTC	CASSYGQSYGYTF
NA	TRBV11-3	NA	TRBJ1-1	TGTGCCAGCAGCTTAGATCCTTCAGCTGAAGCTTTCTTT	CASSLDPSAEAFF
NA	TRBV19	NA	TRBJ2-3	TGTGCCAGTAGTATTGGGGGGGCAGGAGATACGCAGTATTTT	CASSIGGAGDTQYF
NA	TRBV2	NA	TRBJ1-1	TGTGCCAGCAGTGGACAGATGAACACTGAAGCTTTCTTT	CASSGQMNTEAFF
NA	TRBV7-2	NA	TRBJ1-6	TGTGCCAGCAGCTTAGTCGGTGATTCACCCCTCCACTTT	CASSLVGDSPLHF
NA	TRBV28	NA	TRBJ2-7	TGTGCCAGCAGTTTAGCAGCAGGCGAGCAGTACTTC	CASSLAAGEQYF
NA	TRBV25-1	NA	TRBJ1-4	TGTGCCAGCACCCAAACCGAAGGGGGAAAACTGTTTTTT	CASTQTEGGKLFF
NA	TRBV6-6	NA	TRBJ2-1	TGTGCCAGCACTGCGTCGGGAGCCTACAATGAGCAGTTCTTC	CASTASGAYNEQFF
NA	TRBV11-2	NA	TRBJ1-3	TGTGCCAGCAGCCCTGTCCTTCTTTGGACGGACACCATATATTTT	CASSPVLLWTDTIYF
TRBD1	TRBV2	NA	TRBJ1-2	TGTGCCAGCAGTGCACAGGGGAACGACGGCTACACCTTC	CASSAQGNDGYTF
NA	TRBV25-1	NA	TRBJ2-7	TGTGCCAGCAGTGACGGTAGCGCGGGAATTCGCCCCGAGCAGTACTTC	CASSDGSAGIRPEQYF
NA	TRBV7-2	NA	TRBJ2-1	TGTGCCAGCAGCTTAGCCTCCAACTCCTACAATGAGCAGTTCTTC	CASSLASNSYNEQFF
TRBD2	TRBV6-6	NA	TRBJ2-7	TGTGCCACCGGGACTAGCTCCTACGAGCAGTACTTC	CATGTSSYEQYF
NA	TRBV10-3	few	TRBJ1-2	TGTGCCATCAGTGACAGCCTCGGCTACACCTTC	CAISDSLGYTF
TRBD1	TRBV6-1	NA	TRBJ1-1	TGTGCCAGCAGATCCGGACAGGGAACACTGAAAGCTTTCTTT	CASRSGQGTLKAFF
NA	TRBV5-5	NA	TRBJ1-5	TGTGCCAGCAGCTTCCAGGTTTATCAGCCCCAGCATTTT	CASSFQVYQPQHF
TRBD1	TRBV23-1	NA	TRBJ2-1	TGCGCCAGCAGTCATCCCACGTCTCAGGGGGCGCTTACCTACAATGAGCAGTTCTTC	CASSHPTSQGALTYNEQFF
TRBD1	TRBV5-1	once	TRBJ1-5	TGCGCCAGCAGCTTAGGACAGGGTGGTCAGCCCCAGCATTTT	CASSLGQGGQPQHF
NA	TRBV9	NA	TRBJ2-2	TGTGCCAGCAGCGTAGACCCGAACACCGGGGAGCTGTTTTTT	CASSVDPNTGELFF
NA	TRBV28	NA	TRBJ2-1	TGTGCCAGCGTCAGGGAAAATGAGCAGTTCTTC	CASVRENEQFF
NA	TRBV19	NA	TRBJ1-5	TGTGCCAGTAGCACGATGTCGGAGTATAGCAATCAGCCCCAGCATTTT	CASSTMSEYSNQPQHF
TRBD1	TRBV30	NA	TRBJ2-7	TGTGCCTGGAGGTCATTGGGACAGGGGACCTACGAGCAGTACTTC	CAWRSLGQGTYEQYF
TRBD1	TRBV28	NA	TRBJ1-4	TGTGCCAGCCTCCTCGGACAGGGGGATGAAAAACTGTTTTTT	CASLLGQGDEKLFF
TRBD2	TRBV6-5	NA	TRBJ2-2	TGTGCCAGCAGACTCTTAGCGGGAGGGCCCGGGGAGCTGTTTTTT	CASRLLAGGPGELFF
TRBD2	TRBV2	NA	TRBJ2-7	TGTGCCAGCGCTGAGGCGGGAGTAGCCTACGAGCAGTACTTC	CASAEAGVAYEQYF
NA	TRBV5-1	NA	TRBJ2-3	TGCGCCAGCAGCGATCGACAGGGCACAGATACGCAGTATTTT	CASSDRQGTDTQYF
TRBD1	TRBV6-1	NA	TRBJ2-3	TGTGCCAGCAGCAGGACAGGAGAACCAGATACGCAGTATTTT	CASSRTGEPDTQYF
NA	TRBV28	NA	TRBJ2-7	TGTGCCAGCAGTCCGACAGGTTTCTCCTACGAGCAGTACTTC	CASSPTGFSYEQYF
NA	TRBV9	NA	TRBJ1-2	TGTGCCAGCAGTGATGCCCCGCGCGGTGGCTACACCTTC	CASSDAPRGGYTF
NA	TRBV28	NA	TRBJ2-7	TGTGCCAGCAGTCAGGGCCCCTACGAGCAGTACTTC	CASSQGPYEQYF
NA	TRBV6-1	once	TRBJ2-7	TGTGCCAGCAGTCCCCCAGATTTTATGCACTACGAGCAGTACTTC	CASSPPDFMHYEQYF
NA	TRBV20-1	NA	TRBJ2-7	TGCAGTGCTAGTAAAGTAGGGCAGTACTTC	CSASKVGQYF
NA	TRBV5-4	NA	TRBJ2-1	TGTGCCAGCAGAAGTGTCCTCTCCTACAATGAGCAGTTCTTC	CASRSVLSYNEQFF
TRBD1	TRBV19	NA	TRBJ2-5	TGTGCCAGTAGTATCCGACAGGGTCGAGAGACCCAGTACTTC	CASSIRQGRETQYF
NA	TRBV5-1	NA	TRBJ2-7	TGCGCCAGCAGCTTGGAACTTGGGTACGAGCAGTACTTC	CASSLELGYEQYF
NA	TRBV19	NA	TRBJ1-1	TGTGCCAGTAGTCGAGATCGGGCGGGGTTAAACACTGAAGCTTTCTTT	CASSRDRAGLNTEAFF
TRBD2	TRBV6-6	NA	TRBJ2-7	TGTGCCAGCAGTTTGACTAGCGGGAGCTACGAGCAGTACTTC	CASSLTSGSYEQYF
TRBD1	TRBV6-6	NA	TRBJ1-3	TGTGCCAGCAGTCCGACAGGGTTGGCTGGAAACACCATATATTTT	CASSPTGLAGNTIYF
NA	TRBV4-1	NA	TRBJ2-3	TGCGCCAGCAGCCAAGACACAGGGATGGGCACAGATACGCAGTATTTT	CASSQDTGMGTDTQYF
TRBD2	TRBV5-4	NA	TRBJ2-7	TGTGCCAGCAGCCCTAGCGGCAGGGAGAACTCCTACGAGCAGTACTTC	CASSPSGRENSYEQYF
NA	TRBV5-7	once	TRBJ2-6	TGTGCCAGCAGCTTGGTGGGGTCCGGGGCCAACGTCCTGACTTTC	CASSLVGSGANVLTF
NA	TRBV30	NA	TRBJ1-1	TGTGCCTGGAGTGGGGGGCCTGAAGCTTTCTTT	CAWSGGPEAFF